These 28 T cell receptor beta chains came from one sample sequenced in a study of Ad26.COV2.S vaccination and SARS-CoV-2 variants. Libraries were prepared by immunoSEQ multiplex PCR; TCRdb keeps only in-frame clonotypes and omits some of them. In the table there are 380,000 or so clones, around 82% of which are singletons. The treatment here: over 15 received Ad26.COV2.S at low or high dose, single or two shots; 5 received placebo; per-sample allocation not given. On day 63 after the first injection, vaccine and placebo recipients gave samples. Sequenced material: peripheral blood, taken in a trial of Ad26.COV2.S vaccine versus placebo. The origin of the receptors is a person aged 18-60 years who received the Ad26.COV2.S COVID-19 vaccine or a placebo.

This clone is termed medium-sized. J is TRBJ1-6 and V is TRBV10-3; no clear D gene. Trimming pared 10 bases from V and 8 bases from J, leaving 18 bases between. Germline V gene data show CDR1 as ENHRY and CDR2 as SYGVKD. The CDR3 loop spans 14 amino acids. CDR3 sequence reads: CATLLGSFDSPLHF. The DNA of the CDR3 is TGTGCCACCCTCCTCGGGTCTTTCGATTCACCCCTCCACTTT.

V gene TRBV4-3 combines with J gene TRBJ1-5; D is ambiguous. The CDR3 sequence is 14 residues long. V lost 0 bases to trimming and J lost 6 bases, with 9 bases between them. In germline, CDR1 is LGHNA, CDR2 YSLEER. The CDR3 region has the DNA TGCGCCAGCAGCCAAGAGCAGGTGGGTCAGCCCCAGCATTTT. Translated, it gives CASSQEQVGQPQHF.

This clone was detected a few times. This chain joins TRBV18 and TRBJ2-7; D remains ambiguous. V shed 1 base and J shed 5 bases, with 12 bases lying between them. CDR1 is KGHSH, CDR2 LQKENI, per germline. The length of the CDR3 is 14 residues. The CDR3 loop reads CASSPLGPVDEQYF. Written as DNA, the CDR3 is TGTGCCAGCTCACCACTAGGGCCTGTGGACGAGCAGTACTTC. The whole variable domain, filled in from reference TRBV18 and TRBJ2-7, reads NAGVMQNPRHLVRRRGQEARLRCSPMKGHSHVYWYRQLPEEGLKFMVYLQKENIIDESGMPKERFSAEFPKEGPSILRIQQVVRGDSAAYFCASSPLGPVDEQYFGPGTRLTVT.

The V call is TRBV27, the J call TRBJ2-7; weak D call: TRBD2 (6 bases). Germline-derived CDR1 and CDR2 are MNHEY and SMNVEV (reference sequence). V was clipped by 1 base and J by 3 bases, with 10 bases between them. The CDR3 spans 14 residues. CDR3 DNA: TGTGCCAGCAGTTTATATGGAGGGGTCTACGAGCAGTACTTC. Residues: CASSLYGGVYEQYF.

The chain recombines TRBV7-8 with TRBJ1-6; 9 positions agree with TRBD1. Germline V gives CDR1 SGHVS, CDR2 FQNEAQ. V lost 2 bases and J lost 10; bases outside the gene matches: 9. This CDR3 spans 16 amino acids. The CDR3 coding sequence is TGTGCCAGCAGCTTAAACCAGGGACAGGGAGGCTCACCCCTCCACTTT. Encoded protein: CASSLNQGQGGSPLHF. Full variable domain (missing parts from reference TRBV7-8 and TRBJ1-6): GAGVSQSPRYKVAKRGQDVALRCDPISGHVSLFWYQQALGQGPEFLTYFQNEAQLDKSGLPSDRFFAERPEGSVSTLKIQRTQQEDSAVYLCASSLNQGQGGSPLHFGNGTRLTVT.

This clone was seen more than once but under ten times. The CDR3 sequence: CASSSRLANEQFF. The DNA of the CDR3 is TGTGCCAGCAGCTCTCGACTGGCCAATGAGCAGTTCTTC. V usage is TRBV7-3 and J usage is TRBJ2-1; no clear D gene. Germline V CDR1 and CDR2: SGHTA, FQGTGA. The V and J ends lost 4 bases and 6 bases respectively, with 10 bases between them. The CDR3 loop spans 13 amino acids.

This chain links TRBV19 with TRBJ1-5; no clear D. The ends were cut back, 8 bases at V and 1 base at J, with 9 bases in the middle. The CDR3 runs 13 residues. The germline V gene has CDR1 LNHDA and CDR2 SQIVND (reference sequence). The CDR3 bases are TGTGCCAGTGGCGACCGGAGCAATCAGCCCCAGCATTTT. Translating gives CASGDRSNQPQHF.

The CDR3 here is CATSRIRRGQFGNQPQHF. The DNA for the CDR3 is TGTGCCACCAGTCGAATTAGGCGGGGGCAATTTGGCAATCAGCCCCAGCATTTT. The chain employs TRBV15 and TRBJ1-5, with a weak D call TRBD1 (6 bases). The CDR3 sequence is 18 residues long. Trimming shortened V by 6 bases and J by 2 bases, and 23 bases separated the two germline ends. Germline CDR1 and CDR2: LNHNV and YYDKDF (reference sequence).

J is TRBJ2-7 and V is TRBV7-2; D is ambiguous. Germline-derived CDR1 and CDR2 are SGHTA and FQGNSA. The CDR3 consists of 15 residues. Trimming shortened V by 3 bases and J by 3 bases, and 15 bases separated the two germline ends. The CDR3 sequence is CASSLEPHQSYEQYF. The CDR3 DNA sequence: TGTGCCAGCAGCTTGGAGCCTCACCAAAGCTACGAGCAGTACTTC.

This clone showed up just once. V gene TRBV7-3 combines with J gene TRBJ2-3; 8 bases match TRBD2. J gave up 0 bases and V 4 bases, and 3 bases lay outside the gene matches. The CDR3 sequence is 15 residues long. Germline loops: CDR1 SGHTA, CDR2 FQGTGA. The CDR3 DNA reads TGTGCCAGCAGCTCTACGGGAGGGAGCACAGATACGCAGTATTTT. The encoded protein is CASSSTGGSTDTQYF.

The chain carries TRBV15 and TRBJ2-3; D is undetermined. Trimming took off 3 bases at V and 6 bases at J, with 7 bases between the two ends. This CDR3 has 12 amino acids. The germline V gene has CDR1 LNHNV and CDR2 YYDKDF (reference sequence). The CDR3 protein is CATSSLSDTQYF. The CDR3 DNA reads TGTGCCACCAGCAGCCTAAGCGATACGCAGTATTTT.

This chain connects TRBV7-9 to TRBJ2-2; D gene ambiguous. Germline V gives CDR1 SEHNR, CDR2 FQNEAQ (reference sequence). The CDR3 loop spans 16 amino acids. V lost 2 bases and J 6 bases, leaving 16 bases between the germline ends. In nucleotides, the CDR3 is TGTGCCAGCAGCTTATTGGTCCAGCGTGAATCCGGGGAGCTGTTTTTT. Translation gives CASSLLVQRESGELFF. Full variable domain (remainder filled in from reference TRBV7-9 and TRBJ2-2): DTGVSQNPRHKITKRGQNVTFRCDPISEHNRLYWYRQTLGQGPEFLTYFQNEAQLEKSRLLSDRFSAERPKGSFSTLEIQRTEQGDSAMYLCASSLLVQRESGELFFGEGSRLTVL.

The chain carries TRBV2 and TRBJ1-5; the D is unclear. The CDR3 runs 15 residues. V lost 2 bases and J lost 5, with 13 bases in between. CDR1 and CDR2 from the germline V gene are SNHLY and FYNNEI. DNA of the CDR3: TGTGCCAGCAGTGAACGTCGGGGTTGGTATCAGCCCCAGCATTTT. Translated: CASSERRGWYQPQHF. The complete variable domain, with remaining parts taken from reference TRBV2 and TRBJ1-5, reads EPEVTQTPSHQVTQMGQEVILRCVPISNHLYFYWYRQILGQKVEFLVSFYNNEISEKSEIFDDQFSVERPDGSNFTLKIRSTKLEDSAMYFCASSERRGWYQPQHFGDGTRLSIL.

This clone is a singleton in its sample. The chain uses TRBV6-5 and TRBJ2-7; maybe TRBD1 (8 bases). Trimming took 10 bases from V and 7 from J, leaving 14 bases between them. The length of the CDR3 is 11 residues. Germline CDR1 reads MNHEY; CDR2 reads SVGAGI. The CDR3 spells CATDRGGEQYF. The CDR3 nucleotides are TGTGCCACTGACAGGGGAGGGGAGCAGTACTTC.

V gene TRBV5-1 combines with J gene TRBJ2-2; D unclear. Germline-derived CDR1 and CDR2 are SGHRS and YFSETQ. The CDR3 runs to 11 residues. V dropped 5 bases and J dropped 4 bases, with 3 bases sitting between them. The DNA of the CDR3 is TGCGCCAGCAGTTTCACCGGGGAGCTGTTTTTT. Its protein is CASSFTGELFF.

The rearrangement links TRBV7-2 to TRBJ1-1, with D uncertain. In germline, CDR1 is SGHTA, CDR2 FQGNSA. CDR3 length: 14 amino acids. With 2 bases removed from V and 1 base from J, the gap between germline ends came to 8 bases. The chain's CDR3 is CASSLTRSNTEAFF. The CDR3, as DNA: TGTGCCAGCAGCTTAACACGGTCGAACACTGAAGCTTTCTTT.

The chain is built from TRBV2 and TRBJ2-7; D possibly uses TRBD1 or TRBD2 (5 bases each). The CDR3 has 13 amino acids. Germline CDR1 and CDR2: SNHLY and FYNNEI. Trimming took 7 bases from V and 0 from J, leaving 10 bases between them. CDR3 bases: TGTGCCAGCACTGGGGGTACCTCCTACGAGCAGTACTTC. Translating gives CASTGGTSYEQYF.

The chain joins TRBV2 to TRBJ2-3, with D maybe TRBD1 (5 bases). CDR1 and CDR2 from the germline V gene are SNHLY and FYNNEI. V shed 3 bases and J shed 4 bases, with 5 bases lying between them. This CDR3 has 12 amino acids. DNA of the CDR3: TGTGCCAGCAGTGACAGGGCAGATACGCAGTATTTT. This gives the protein CASSDRADTQYF.

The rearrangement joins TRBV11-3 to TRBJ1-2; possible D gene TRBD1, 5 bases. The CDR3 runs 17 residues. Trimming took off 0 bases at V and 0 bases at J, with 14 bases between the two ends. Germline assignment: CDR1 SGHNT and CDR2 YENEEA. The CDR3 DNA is TGTGCCAGCAGCTTAGATCCCCGGGACGGAGCTAACTATGGCTACACCTTC. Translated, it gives CASSLDPRDGANYGYTF.

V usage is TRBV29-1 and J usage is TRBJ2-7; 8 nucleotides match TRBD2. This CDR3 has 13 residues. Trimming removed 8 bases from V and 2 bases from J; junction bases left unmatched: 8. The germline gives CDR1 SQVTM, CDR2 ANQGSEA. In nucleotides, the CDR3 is TGCAGCACCATTAGCGGGGACACCTACGAGCAGTACTTC. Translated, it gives CSTISGDTYEQYF.

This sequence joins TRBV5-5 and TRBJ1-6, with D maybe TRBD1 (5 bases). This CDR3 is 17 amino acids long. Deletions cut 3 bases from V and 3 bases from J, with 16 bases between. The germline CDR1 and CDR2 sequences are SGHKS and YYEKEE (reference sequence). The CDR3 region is CASSSGRQPSYNSPLHF. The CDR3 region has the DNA TGTGCCAGCAGCTCTGGACGACAGCCTAGCTATAATTCACCCCTCCACTTT.

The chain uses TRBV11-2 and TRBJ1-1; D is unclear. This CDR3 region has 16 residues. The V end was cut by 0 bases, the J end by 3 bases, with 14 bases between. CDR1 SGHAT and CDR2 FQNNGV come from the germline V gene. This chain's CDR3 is CASSLDGRARDTEAFF. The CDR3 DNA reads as TGTGCCAGCAGCTTAGACGGGAGGGCACGGGACACTGAAGCTTTCTTT.

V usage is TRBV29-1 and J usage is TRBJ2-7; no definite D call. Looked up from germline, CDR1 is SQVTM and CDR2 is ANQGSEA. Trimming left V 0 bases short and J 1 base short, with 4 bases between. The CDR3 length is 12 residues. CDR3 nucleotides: TGCAGCGTTGAAGATTGGTCCTACGAGCAGTACTTC. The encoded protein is CSVEDWSYEQYF.

The CDR3: CASSVGGRGQGYGYTF. The CDR3 coding sequence is TGTGCCAGCAGCGTAGGGGGAAGGGGACAGGGGTATGGCTACACCTTC. J is TRBJ1-2 and V is TRBV9; 10 nucleotides agree with TRBD1. The germline CDR1 and CDR2 sequences are SGDLS and YYNGEE. The CDR3 contains 16 residues. Trimming cost V 0 bases and J 5 bases; bases outside gene matches: 7. Together with reference TRBV9 and TRBJ1-2, the CDR3 gives the full variable domain: DSGVTQTPKHLITATGQRVTLRCSPRSGDLSVYWYQQSLDQGLQFLIQYYNGEERAKGNILERFSAQQFPDLHSELNLSSLELGDSALYFCASSVGGRGQGYGYTFGSGTRLTVV.

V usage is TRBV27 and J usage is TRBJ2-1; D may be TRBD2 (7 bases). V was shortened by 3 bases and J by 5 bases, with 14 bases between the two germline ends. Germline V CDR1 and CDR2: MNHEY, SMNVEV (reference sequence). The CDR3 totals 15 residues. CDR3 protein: CASSFWGGRNNEQFF. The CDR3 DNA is TGTGCCAGCAGTTTTTGGGGGGGCAGGAACAATGAGCAGTTCTTC.

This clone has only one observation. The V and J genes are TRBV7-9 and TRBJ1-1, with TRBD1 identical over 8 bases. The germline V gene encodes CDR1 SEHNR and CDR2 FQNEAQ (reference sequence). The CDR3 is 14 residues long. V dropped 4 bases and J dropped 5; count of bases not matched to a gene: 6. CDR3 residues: CASSSLQGVTEAFF. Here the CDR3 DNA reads TGTGCCAGCAGCTCGTTACAGGGGGTAACTGAAGCTTTCTTT.

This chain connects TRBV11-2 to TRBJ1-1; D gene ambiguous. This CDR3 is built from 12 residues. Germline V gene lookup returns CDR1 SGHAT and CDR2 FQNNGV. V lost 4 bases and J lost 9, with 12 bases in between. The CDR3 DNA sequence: TGTGCCAGCAGCTCGATCGACGGAAAAGCTTTCTTT. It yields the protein CASSSIDGKAFF.

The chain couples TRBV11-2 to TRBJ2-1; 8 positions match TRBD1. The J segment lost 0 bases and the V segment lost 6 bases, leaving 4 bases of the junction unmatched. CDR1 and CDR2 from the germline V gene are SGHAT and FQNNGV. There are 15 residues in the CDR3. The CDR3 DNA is TGTGCCAGCAGGTCCGGACAGGGCTCCTACAATGAGCAGTTCTTC. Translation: CASRSGQGSYNEQFF.